These 9 T cell receptor beta chains originate from one sample sequenced in a study of cytomegalovirus exposure and HLA in healthy donors. 13 Jbeta primers and 60 Vbeta primers were used for the PCR. Only in-frame clones appear in the TCRdb table, and some are missing; sequencing was by immunoSEQ multiplex PCR. The table shows about 160,000 clones, with approximately 80% occurring only once. The sample was PBMCs. Receptors were obtained from a man between 18 and 35 years old in good health and CMV-seropositive.

The chain joins TRBV10-3 to TRBJ2-6; TRBD1 agrees at 7 bases. This CDR3 is 15 amino acids long. Per the germline V gene, CDR1 is ENHRY and CDR2 is SYGVKD. V trimming: 6 bases; J trimming: 4 bases; junction bases outside the gene matches: 6. This CDR3 reads CAISAGGGGANVLTF. The CDR3 bases are TGTGCCATCAGCGCAGGGGGTGGAGGGGCCAACGTCCTGACTTTC.

This clone occurred once. The chain is built from TRBV7-8 and TRBJ2-1; TRBD2 matches 7 bases. CDR1 is SGHVS, CDR2 FQNEAQ, per germline. The CDR3 covers 14 residues. V trimming: 8 bases; J trimming: 4 bases; junction bases outside the gene matches: 8. The DNA of the CDR3 is TGTGCCAGCGCCCCGGCCGGGGGGTACAATGAGCAGTTCTTC. This encodes CASAPAGGYNEQFF.

This sequence joins TRBV9 and TRBJ2-7; possible D gene TRBD1, 6 bases. V lost 0 bases and J 2 bases, leaving 15 bases between the germline ends. CDR3 length equals 16 residues. Germline V gives CDR1 SGDLS, CDR2 YYNGEE. In DNA, the CDR3 is TGTGCCAGCAGCGTAGCTGGGACAACTTCGCCCTACGAGCAGTACTTC. Its translation: CASSVAGTTSPYEQYF.

As concerns this clone: A read error may account for a junction end that differs from germline. The V call is TRBV5-5, the J call TRBJ2-6, with D perhaps matching TRBD1 (5 bases). The CDR3 is made up of 15 amino acids. Germline V gene lookup returns CDR1 SGHKS and CDR2 YYEKEE (reference sequence). CDR3 DNA sequence: TGTGCCAGCAGCTTGGCCTTCTCTGGGGCCAACGGCCTGACTTTC. The encoded protein is CASSLAFSGANGLTF.

This clone was counted between two and nine times. This chain connects TRBV6-1 to TRBJ1-2; 10 bases agree with TRBD1. This CDR3 region has 14 residues. From germline, CDR1 is MNHNS and CDR2 SASEGT. The V segment lost 5 bases and the J segment 4 bases; nucleotides outside the gene matches: 4. CDR3 sequence (DNA): TGTGCCAGCAGTACGGACAGGGGGTTCTATGGCTACACCTTC. As protein: CASSTDRGFYGYTF.

The rearrangement uses TRBV27 and TRBJ1-2; weak D call: TRBD1 (5 bases). The CDR3 length is 13 residues. With 6 bases removed from V and 7 bases from J, the gap between germline ends came to 15 bases. Germline assignment: CDR1 MNHEY and CDR2 SMNVEV (reference sequence). The CDR3 DNA is TGTGCCAGCAGCGCCAGGGCGGTGAGTGGCTACACCTTC. As protein: CASSARAVSGYTF.

The V and J genes are TRBV19 and TRBJ1-5; no reliable D call. Germline V gives CDR1 LNHDA, CDR2 SQIVND (reference sequence). V was clipped by 4 bases and J by 5 bases, with 18 bases between them. CDR3 length: 16 amino acids. In DNA form, the CDR3 reads TGTGCCAGTAGTAGGGCAGCCCCCAACGGCGATCAGCCCCAGCATTTT. It specifies CASSRAAPNGDQPQHF.

The V call is TRBV11-3, the J call TRBJ2-1; D might be TRBD1 (5 bases). This CDR3 contains 15 residues. V shed 0 bases and J shed 0 bases, with 6 bases lying between them. Germline CDR1 is SGHNT and CDR2 is YENEEA. CDR3 bases: TGTGCCAGCAGCTTAGAGACAGCCTCCTACAATGAGCAGTTCTTC. Residues: CASSLETASYNEQFF. Full variable domain (rest looked up from reference TRBV11-3 and TRBJ2-1): EAGVVQSPRYKIIEKKQPVAFWCNPISGHNTLYWYLQNLGQGPELLIRYENEEAVDDSQLPKDRFSAERLKGVDSTLKIQPAELGDSAVYLCASSLETASYNEQFFGPGTRLTVL.

V usage is TRBV2 and J usage is TRBJ2-3; perhaps TRBD2 as D (6 bases). The V gene's germline CDR1 is SNHLY and CDR2 FYNNEI. CDR3 length: 10 amino acids. Here the CDR3 reads CVTGEDTQYF. The CDR3, as DNA: TGTGTAACGGGAGAAGATACGCAGTATTTT.